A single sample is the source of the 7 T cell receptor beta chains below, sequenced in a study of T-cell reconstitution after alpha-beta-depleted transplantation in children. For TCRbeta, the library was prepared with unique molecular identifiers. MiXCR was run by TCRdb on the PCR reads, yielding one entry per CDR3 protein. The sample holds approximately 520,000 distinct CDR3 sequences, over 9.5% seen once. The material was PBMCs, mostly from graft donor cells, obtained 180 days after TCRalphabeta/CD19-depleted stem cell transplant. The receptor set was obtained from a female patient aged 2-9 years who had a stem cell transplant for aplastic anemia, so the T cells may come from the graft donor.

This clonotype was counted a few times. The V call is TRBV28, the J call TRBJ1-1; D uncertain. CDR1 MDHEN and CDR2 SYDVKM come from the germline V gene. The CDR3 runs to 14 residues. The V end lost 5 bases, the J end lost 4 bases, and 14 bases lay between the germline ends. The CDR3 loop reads CASSVPRLVTEAFF. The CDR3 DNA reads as TGTGCCAGCAGTGTCCCGCGTCTGGTCACTGAAGCTTTCTTT.

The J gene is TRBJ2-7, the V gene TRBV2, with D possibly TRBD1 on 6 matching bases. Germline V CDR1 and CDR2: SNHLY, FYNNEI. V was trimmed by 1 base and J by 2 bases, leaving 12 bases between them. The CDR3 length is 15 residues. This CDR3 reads CASSEGGLGAYEQYF. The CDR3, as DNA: TGTGCCAGCAGTGAAGGGGGGCTCGGGGCCTACGAGCAGTACTTC.

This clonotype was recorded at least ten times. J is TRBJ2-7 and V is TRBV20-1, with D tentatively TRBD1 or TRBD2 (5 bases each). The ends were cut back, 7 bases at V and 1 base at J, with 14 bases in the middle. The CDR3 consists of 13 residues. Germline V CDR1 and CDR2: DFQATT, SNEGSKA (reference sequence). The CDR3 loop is CSVPTGPSYEQYF. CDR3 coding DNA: TGCAGTGTCCCGACGGGACCATCCTACGAGCAGTACTTC.

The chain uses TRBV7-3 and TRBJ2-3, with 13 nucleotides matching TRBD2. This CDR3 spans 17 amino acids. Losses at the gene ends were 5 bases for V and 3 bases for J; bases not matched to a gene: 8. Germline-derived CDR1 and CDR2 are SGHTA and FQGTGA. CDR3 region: CASSPRTSGGLTDTQYF. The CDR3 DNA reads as TGTGCCAGCAGCCCCCGGACTAGCGGGGGACTAACAGATACGCAGTATTTT.

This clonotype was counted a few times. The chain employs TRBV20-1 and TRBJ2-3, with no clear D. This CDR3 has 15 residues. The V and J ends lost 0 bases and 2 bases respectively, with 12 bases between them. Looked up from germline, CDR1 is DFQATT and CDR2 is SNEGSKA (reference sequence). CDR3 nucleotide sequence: TGCAGTGCTAGAGATTGGGAAGGGAACACAGATACGCAGTATTTT. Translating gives CSARDWEGNTDTQYF.

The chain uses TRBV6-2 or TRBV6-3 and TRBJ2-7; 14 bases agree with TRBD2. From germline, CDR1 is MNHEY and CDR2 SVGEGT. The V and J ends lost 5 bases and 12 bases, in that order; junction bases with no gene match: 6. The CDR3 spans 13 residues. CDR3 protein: CASSDGTSGGLYV. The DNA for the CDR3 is TGTGCCAGCAGTGATGGGACTAGCGGGGGTTTGTACGTC.

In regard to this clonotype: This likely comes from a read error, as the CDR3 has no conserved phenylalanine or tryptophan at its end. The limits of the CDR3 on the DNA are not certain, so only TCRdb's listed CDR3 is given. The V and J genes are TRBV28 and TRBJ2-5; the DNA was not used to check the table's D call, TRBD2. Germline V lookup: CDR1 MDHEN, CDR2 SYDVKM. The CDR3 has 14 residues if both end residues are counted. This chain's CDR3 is CASSPYRGTSPTQV.